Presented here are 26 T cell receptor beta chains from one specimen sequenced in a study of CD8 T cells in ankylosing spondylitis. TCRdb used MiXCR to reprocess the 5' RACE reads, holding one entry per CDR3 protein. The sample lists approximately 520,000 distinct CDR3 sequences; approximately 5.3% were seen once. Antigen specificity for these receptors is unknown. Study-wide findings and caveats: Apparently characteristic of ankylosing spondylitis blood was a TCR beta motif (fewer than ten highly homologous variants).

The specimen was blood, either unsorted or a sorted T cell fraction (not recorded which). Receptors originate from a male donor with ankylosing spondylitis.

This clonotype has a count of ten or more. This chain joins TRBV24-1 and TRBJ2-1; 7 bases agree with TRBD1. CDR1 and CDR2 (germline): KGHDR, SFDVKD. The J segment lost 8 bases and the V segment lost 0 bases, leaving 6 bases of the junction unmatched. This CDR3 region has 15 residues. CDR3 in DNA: TGTGCCACCAGTGATTTGCGACAGGGTGTCTATGAGCAGTTCTTC. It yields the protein CATSDLRQGVYEQFF.

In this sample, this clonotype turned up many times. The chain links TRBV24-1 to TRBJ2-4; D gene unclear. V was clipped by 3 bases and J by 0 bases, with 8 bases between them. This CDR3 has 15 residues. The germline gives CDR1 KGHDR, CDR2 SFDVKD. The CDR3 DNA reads TGTGCCACCAGTGATGCCGGTTTAGCCAAAAACATTCAGTACTTC. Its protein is CATSDAGLAKNIQYF.

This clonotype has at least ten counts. This chain's CDR3 is CATRGGMNTGELFF. CDR3 coding DNA: TGTGCCACCCGTGGGGGAATGAACACCGGGGAGCTGTTTTTT. The chain employs TRBV24-1 and TRBJ2-2; either TRBD1 or TRBD2 may fit D (5 bases each). V was shortened by 9 bases and J by 1 base, with 11 bases between the two germline ends. This CDR3 has 14 amino acids. Germline CDR1 KGHDR, CDR2 SFDVKD.

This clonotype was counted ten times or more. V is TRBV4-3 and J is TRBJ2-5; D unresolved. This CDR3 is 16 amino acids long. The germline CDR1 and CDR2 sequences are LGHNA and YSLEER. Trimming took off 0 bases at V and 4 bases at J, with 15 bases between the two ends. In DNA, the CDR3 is TGCGCCAGCAGCCAAGAGCCGAGCTCACCGGCAGAGACCCAGTACTTC. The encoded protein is CASSQEPSSPAETQYF.

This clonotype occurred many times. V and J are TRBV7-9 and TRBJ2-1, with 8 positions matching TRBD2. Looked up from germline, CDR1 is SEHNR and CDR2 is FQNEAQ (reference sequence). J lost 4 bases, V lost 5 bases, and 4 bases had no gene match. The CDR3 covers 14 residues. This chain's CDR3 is CASSPSSGYNEQFF. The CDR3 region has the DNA TGTGCCAGCAGCCCCTCTAGCGGGTACAATGAGCAGTTCTTC.

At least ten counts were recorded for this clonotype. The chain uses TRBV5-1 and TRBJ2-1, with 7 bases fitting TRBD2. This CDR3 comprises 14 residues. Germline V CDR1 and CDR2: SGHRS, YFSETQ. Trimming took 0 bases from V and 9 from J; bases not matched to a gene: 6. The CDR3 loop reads CASSLGLAVVEQFF. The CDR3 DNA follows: TGCGCCAGCAGCTTGGGACTAGCTGTAGTTGAGCAGTTCTTC.

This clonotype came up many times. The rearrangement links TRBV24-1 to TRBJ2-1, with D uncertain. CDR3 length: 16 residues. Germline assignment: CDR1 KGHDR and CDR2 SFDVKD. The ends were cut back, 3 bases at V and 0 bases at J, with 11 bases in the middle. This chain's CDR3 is CATSDPTASSYNEQFF. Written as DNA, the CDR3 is TGTGCCACCAGTGATCCTACAGCGAGCTCCTACAATGAGCAGTTCTTC.

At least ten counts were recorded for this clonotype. The CDR3, as DNA: TGTGCCAGCAGCTCGGGGAGGGAGATATCCTACGAGCAGTACTTC. It codes for CASSSGREISYEQYF. The chain joins TRBV7-9 to TRBJ2-7, with TRBD2 matching 7 bases. Germline CDR1 is SEHNR and CDR2 is FQNEAQ (reference sequence). The CDR3 loop spans 15 amino acids. V shed 4 bases and J 1 base; nucleotides not matched to a gene: 7.

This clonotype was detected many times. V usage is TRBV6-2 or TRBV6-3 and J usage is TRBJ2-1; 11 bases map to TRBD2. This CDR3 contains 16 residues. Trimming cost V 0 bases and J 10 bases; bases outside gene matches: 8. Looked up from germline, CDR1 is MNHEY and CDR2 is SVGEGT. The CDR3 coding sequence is TGTGCCAGCAGTTACTCGCTACTAGCGGGAGCTAACGAGCAGTTCTTC. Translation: CASSYSLLAGANEQFF.

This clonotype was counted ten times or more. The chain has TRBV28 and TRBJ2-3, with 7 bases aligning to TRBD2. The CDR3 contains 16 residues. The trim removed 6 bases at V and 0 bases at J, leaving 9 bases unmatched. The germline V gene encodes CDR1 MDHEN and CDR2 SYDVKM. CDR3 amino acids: CASRGDWRGSTDTQYF. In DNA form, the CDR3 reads TGTGCCAGCAGGGGGGATTGGCGGGGGAGCACAGATACGCAGTATTTT.

The CDR3 bases are TGTGCCAGCACCCTAGGGGACTCACACACCGGGGAGCTGTTTTTT. This sequence encodes CASTLGDSHTGELFF. The chain joins TRBV12-3 or TRBV12-4 to TRBJ2-2; D might be TRBD2 (6 bases). The CDR3 is made up of 15 amino acids. Deletions cut 7 bases from V and 3 bases from J, with 15 bases between.

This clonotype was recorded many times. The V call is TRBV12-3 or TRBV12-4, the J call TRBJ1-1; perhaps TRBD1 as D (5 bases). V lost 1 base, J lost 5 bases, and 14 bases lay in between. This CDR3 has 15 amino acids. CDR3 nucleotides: TGTGCCAGCAGTTTAGTGTTTGGGGGGGTAACTGAAGCTTTCTTT. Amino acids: CASSLVFGGVTEAFF.

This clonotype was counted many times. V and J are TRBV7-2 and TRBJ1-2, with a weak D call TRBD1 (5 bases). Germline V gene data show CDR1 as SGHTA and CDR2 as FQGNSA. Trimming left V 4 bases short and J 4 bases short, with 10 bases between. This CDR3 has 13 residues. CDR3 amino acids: CASSSRQPYGYTF. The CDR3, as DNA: TGTGCCAGCAGCTCCCGACAGCCCTATGGCTACACCTTC.

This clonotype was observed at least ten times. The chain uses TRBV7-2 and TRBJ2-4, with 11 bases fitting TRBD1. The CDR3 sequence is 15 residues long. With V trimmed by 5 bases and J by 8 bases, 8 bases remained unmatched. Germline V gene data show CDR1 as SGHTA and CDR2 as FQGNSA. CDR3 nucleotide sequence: TGTGCCAGCAGCCCATCGGGACAGGGGGGATACATTCAGTACTTC. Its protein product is CASSPSGQGGYIQYF.

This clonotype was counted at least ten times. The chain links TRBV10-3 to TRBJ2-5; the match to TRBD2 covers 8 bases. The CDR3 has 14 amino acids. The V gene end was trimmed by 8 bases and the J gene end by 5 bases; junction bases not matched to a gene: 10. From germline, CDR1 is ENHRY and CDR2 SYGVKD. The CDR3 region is CAIASGAGEETQYF. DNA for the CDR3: TGTGCCATCGCCTCCGGAGCGGGAGAGGAGACCCAGTACTTC.

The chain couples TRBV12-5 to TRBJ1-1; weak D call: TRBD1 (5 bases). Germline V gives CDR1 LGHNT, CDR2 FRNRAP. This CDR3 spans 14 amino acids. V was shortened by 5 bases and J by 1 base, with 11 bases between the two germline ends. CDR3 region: CASGPPRGNTEAFF. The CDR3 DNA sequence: TGTGCTAGTGGTCCCCCAAGGGGGAACACTGAAGCTTTCTTT.

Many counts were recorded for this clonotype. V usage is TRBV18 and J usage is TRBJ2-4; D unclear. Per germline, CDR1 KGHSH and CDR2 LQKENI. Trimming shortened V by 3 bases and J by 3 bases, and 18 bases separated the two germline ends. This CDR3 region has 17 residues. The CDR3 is CASSPLPGFGYKNIQYF. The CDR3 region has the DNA TGTGCCAGCTCACCGCTTCCCGGCTTCGGGTACAAAAACATTCAGTACTTC.

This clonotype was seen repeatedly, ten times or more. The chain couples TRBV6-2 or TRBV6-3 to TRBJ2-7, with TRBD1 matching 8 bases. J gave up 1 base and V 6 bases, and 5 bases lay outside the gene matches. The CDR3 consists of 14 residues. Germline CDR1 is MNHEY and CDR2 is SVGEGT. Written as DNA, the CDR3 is TGTGCCAGCAGGGGGGACAGGAGGTCCTACGAGCAGTACTTC. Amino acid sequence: CASRGDRRSYEQYF.

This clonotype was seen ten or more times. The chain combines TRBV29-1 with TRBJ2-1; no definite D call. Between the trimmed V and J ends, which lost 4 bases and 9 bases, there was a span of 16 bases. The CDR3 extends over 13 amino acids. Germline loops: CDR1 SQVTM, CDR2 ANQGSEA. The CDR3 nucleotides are TGCAGCGTTGTTGGTGGGATGATGAGTGAGCAGTTCTTC. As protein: CSVVGGMMSEQFF.

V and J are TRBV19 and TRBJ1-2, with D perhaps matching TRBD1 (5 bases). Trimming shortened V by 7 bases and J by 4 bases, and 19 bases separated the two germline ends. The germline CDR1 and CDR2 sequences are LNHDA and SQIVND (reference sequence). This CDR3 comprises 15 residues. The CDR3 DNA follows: TGTGCCAGTACCACCTCCGGGGCCTCCGGCTATGGCTACACCTTC. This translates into CASTTSGASGYGYTF.

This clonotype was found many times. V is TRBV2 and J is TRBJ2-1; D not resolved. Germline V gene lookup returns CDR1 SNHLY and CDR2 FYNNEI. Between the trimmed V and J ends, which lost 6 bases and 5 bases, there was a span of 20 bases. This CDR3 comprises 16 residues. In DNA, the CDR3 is TGTGCCAGCAGGAAGGGCCTAAGACTCTTAAACAATGAGCAGTTCTTC. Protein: CASRKGLRLLNNEQFF. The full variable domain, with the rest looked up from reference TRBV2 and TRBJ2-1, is EPEVTQTPSHQVTQMGQEVILRCVPISNHLYFYWYRQILGQKVEFLVSFYNNEISEKSEIFDDQFSVERPDGSNFTLKIRSTKLEDSAMYFCASRKGLRLLNNEQFFGPGTRLTVL.

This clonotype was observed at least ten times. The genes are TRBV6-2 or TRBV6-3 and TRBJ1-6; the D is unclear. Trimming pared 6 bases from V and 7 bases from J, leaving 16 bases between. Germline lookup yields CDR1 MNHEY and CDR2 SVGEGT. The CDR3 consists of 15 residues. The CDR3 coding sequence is TGTGCCAGCAGACTTTCACCCCTACTGAATTCACCCCTCCACTTT. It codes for CASRLSPLLNSPLHF.

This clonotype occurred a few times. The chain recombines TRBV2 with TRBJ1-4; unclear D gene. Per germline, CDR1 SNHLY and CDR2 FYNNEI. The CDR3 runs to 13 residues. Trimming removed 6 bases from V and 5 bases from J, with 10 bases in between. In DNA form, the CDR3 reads TGTGCCAGCAGCCCCCAGGAGAATGAAAAACTGTTTTTT. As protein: CASSPQENEKLFF.

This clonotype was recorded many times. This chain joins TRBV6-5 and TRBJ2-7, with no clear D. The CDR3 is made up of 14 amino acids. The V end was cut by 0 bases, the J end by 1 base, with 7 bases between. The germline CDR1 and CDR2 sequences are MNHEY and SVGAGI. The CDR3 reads CASSYSRTSYEQYF. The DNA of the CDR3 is TGTGCCAGCAGTTACTCGCGCACTTCCTACGAGCAGTACTTC.

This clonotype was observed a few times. The CDR3 DNA reads TGTGCCATCAGCGAGGCCAACTACAATGAGCAGTTCTTC. Its translation: CAISEANYNEQFF. The V and J genes are TRBV10-3 and TRBJ2-1; D is unclear. CDR3 length: 13 residues. The V end lost 6 bases, the J end lost 3 bases, and 9 bases lay between the germline ends. CDR1 is ENHRY and CDR2 is SYGVKD in the germline V gene.

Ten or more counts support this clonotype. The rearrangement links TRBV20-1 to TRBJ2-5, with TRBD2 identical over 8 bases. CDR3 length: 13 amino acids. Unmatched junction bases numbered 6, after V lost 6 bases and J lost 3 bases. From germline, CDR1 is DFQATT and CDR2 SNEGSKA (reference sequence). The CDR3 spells CSARKAGEETQYF. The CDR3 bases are TGCAGTGCCAGGAAAGCGGGAGAAGAGACCCAGTACTTC.